This is a list of T cell receptor beta chains from one sample in a study of blood T cells in healthy people across ages. One entry per CDR3 protein, called by TCRdb with MiXCR from the 5' RACE reads. The sample includes some 1 million distinct CDR3 sequences, 35% to 50% of them seen just once. What was sequenced was blood. The receptors come from a woman in her sixties or seventies in good health. The CDR3 runs from the conserved cysteine through the conserved F or W. A D gene is named only where the DNA matches it firmly. Size values are once, few and many counts, or a class for expanded clones, and some rows have none.

j_call	v_call	clone_size	d_call	cdr3_aa	cdr3_nt
TRBJ2-2	TRBV7-2	NA	TRBD2	CASSPSGVGGPNTGELFF	TGTGCCAGCAGCCCTTCTGGGGTGGGAGGGCCGAACACCGGGGAGCTGTTTTTT
TRBJ2-7	TRBV5-5	few	TRBD1	CASSLAPGQGTYEQYF	TGTGCCAGCAGCTTAGCCCCGGGACAGGGTACCTACGAGCAGTACTTC
TRBJ2-3	TRBV5-1	NA	NA	CASSITGPSTDTQYF	TGCGCCAGCAGCATAACAGGTCCTAGCACAGATACGCAGTATTTT
TRBJ2-1	TRBV2	few	TRBD2	CASSDRGRATEQFF	TGTGCCAGCAGTGATCGCGGGAGGGCCACTGAGCAGTTCTTC
TRBJ2-7	TRBV7-9	few	NA	CACQPDSTLYEQYF	TGTGCCTGCCAACCCGACTCAACACTCTACGAGCAGTACTTC
TRBJ2-3	TRBV27	few	TRBD2	CASSLSVGGSTDTQYF	TGTGCCAGCAGTTTATCAGTCGGGGGGTCCACAGATACGCAGTATTTT
TRBJ2-7	TRBV21-1	few	NA	CASSKKGDRGCEQYF	TGTGCCAGCAGCAAAAAAGGGGACAGGGGATGCGAGCAGTACTTC
TRBJ1-1	TRBV7-6	NA	NA	CASSLGGLVGTEAFF	TGTGCCAGCAGCTTAGGGGGATTAGTTGGCACTGAAGCTTTCTTT
TRBJ2-7	TRBV5-6	NA	TRBD2	CASRPRAGDPNEQYF	TGTGCCAGCAGACCACGAGCGGGAGATCCCAATGAGCAGTACTTC
TRBJ2-7	TRBV6-5	few	NA	CASSVSQVSYEQYF	TGTGCCAGCAGTGTCTCACAGGTGTCATACGAGCAGTACTTC
TRBJ1-4	TRBV28	few	TRBD1	CASSQRPDRGRLEKLFF	TGTGCCAGCAGCCAACGACCCGACAGGGGGCGACTTGAAAAACTGTTTTTT
TRBJ2-5	TRBV9	NA	NA	CASSVGELARETQYF	TGTGCCAGCAGCGTAGGGGAACTCGCCCGGGAGACCCAGTACTTC
TRBJ2-1	TRBV6-5	NA	NA	CEVRGQAKREQFF	TGTGAAGTTCGAGGGCAGGCCAAGAGGGAGCAGTTCTTC
TRBJ2-7	TRBV29-1	many	NA	CSVTEWGSYEQYF	TGCAGCGTGACTGAGTGGGGATCCTACGAGCAGTACTTC
TRBJ2-5	TRBV29-1	NA	NA	CSVGDVDSQETQYF	TGCAGCGTTGGAGATGTGGACTCCCAAGAGACCCAGTACTTC
TRBJ1-6	TRBV12-3/TRBV12-4	few	NA	CASSLENSPLHF	TGTGCCAGCAGTTTAGAGAATTCACCCCTCCACTTT
TRBJ2-5	TRBV10-3	NA	TRBD2	CAISGVLAAQETQYF	TGTGCCATCAGTGGCGTACTAGCGGCACAAGAGACCCAGTACTTC
TRBJ2-5	TRBV5-1	few	TRBD1	CASSRGQAQETQYF	TGCGCCAGCAGCCGGGGACAGGCCCAAGAGACCCAGTACTTC
TRBJ2-7	TRBV27	NA	TRBD1	CASSGIPGTGSYEQYF	TGTGCCAGCAGCGGAATTCCCGGGACAGGGTCCTACGAGCAGTACTTC
TRBJ2-7	TRBV6-5	NA	TRBD2	CASSWTSGSPSIYEQYF	TGTGCCAGCAGTTGGACTAGCGGGAGCCCATCCATATACGAGCAGTACTTC
TRBJ2-5	TRBV5-8	few	TRBD1	CASRRRQGRETQYF	TGTGCCAGCAGGCGAAGACAGGGAAGGGAGACCCAGTACTTC
TRBJ1-1	TRBV9	NA	NA	CASSVANTEAFF	TGTGCCAGCAGCGTGGCGAACACTGAAGCTTTCTTT
TRBJ2-3	TRBV12-3/TRBV12-4	NA	NA	CASSSGQRASTDTQYF	TGTGCCAGCAGCTCCGGACAGCGGGCTAGCACAGATACGCAGTATTTT
TRBJ2-2	TRBV5-1	NA	TRBD2	CASSGWTSGGELFF	TGCGCCAGCAGCGGTTGGACTAGCGGCGGGGAGCTGTTTTTT
TRBJ1-2	TRBV7-9	NA	NA	CASSLEFAQRRGYTF	TGTGCCAGCAGCTTAGAGTTCGCGCAGAGGAGGGGCTACACCTTC
TRBJ1-1	TRBV29-1	few	NA	CSGLRDSPPGTEAFF	TGCAGTGGTCTGCGAGACAGTCCCCCGGGCACTGAAGCTTTCTTT
TRBJ2-7	TRBV9	many	NA	CASSVGDGSSYEQYF	TGTGCCAGCAGCGTAGGGGACGGAAGCTCCTACGAGCAGTACTTC
TRBJ2-5	TRBV6-5	NA	NA	CASSYTGLGTQYF	TGTGCCAGCAGTTACACTGGTCTTGGGACCCAGTACTTC
TRBJ2-1	TRBV5-1	NA	TRBD2	CASSYGLAGEGEQFF	TGCGCCAGCAGCTACGGACTAGCGGGAGAAGGTGAGCAGTTCTTC
TRBJ2-7	TRBV29-1	few	NA	CSVEGQFGIEQYF	TGCAGCGTTGAGGGGCAGTTTGGAATCGAGCAGTACTTC
TRBJ2-5	TRBV3-1	NA	NA	CASSQGTKTQEQYF	TGTGCCAGCAGCCAAGGGACTAAGACCCAGGAGCAGTACTTC
TRBJ1-1	TRBV20-1	NA	NA	CSAPINTEAFF	TGCAGTGCTCCTATTAACACTGAAGCTTTCTTT
TRBJ2-1	TRBV6-5	NA	NA	CASSYSQGQARETQFF	TGTGCCAGCAGTTACTCTCAAGGCCAGGCTAGGGAGACCCAGTTCTTC
TRBJ1-1	TRBV12-3/TRBV12-4	few	NA	CASSPGLGTEAFF	TGTGCCAGCAGCCCAGGACTCGGAACTGAAGCTTTCTTT
TRBJ2-7	TRBV4-2	NA	TRBD2	CASSQDPLAGGGEQYF	TGTGCCAGCAGCCAAGACCCTCTAGCGGGTGGAGGCGAGCAGTACTTC
TRBJ2-3	TRBV9	NA	NA	CASSVEAGYTDTQYF	TGTGCCAGCAGCGTAGAGGCGGGGTACACAGATACGCAGTATTTT
TRBJ2-3	TRBV6-1	NA	TRBD2	CASSWRTSGTDTQYF	TGTGCCAGCAGTTGGAGGACTAGCGGAACAGATACGCAGTATTTT
TRBJ1-1	TRBV6-1	NA	TRBD1	CASSPDRVLGEAFF	TGTGCCAGCAGCCCCGACAGGGTACTTGGTGAAGCTTTCTTT
TRBJ2-3	TRBV5-1	many	NA	CASSLGQITDTQYF	TGCGCCAGCAGCTTGGGACAGATCACAGATACGCAGTATTTT
TRBJ2-1	TRBV12-3/TRBV12-4	NA	NA	CASSSLGGSYNEQFF	TGTGCCAGCAGTTCTCTCGGCGGCTCCTACAATGAGCAGTTCTTC
TRBJ2-7	TRBV5-1	NA	NA	CASSLRGATNELYF	TGCGCCAGCAGCTTGAGGGGGGCGACGAACGAGCTGTACTTC
TRBJ2-5	TRBV18	NA	NA	CAGSPTRVETQYF	TGTGCCGGCTCACCGACCCGAGTAGAGACCCAGTACTTC
TRBJ2-3	TRBV9	NA	TRBD2	CASSPGLARPFTDTQYF	TGTGCCAGCAGCCCTGGACTAGCGCGACCTTTCACAGATACGCAGTATTTT
TRBJ2-3	TRBV9	few	TRBD2	CASSVGTSGRTSTDTQYF	TGTGCCAGCAGCGTAGGAACTAGCGGGAGAACTAGCACAGATACGCAGTATTTT
TRBJ2-7	TRBV20-1	NA	TRBD2	CSARTSLSYEQYF	TGCAGTGCCCGGACTAGCCTCTCCTACGAGCAGTACTTC
TRBJ2-7	TRBV15	NA	NA	CATSRDLSDEQYF	TGTGCCACCAGCAGAGATTTGTCGGACGAGCAGTACTTC
TRBJ2-5	TRBV5-1	NA	NA	CASSLARGREETQYF	TGCGCCAGCAGCTTGGCCCGGGGTCGGGAGGAGACCCAGTACTTC
TRBJ2-7	TRBV9	many	NA	CASSVKTSGEQYF	TGTGCCAGCAGCGTCAAGACGAGCGGCGAGCAGTACTTC
TRBJ2-1	TRBV6-5	NA	TRBD2	CASSYWRELGDEQFF	TGTGCCAGCAGTTACTGGCGGGAGCTAGGCGATGAGCAGTTCTTC
TRBJ2-1	TRBV14	NA	NA	CASSQDLPMEQFF	TGTGCCAGCAGCCAAGATCTCCCAATGGAGCAGTTCTTC
TRBJ1-6	TRBV5-1	few	NA	CASSWRYDSPLHF	TGCGCCAGCAGTTGGCGGTACGATTCACCCCTCCACTTT
TRBJ2-7	TRBV10-3	few	TRBD2	CASKLAGDYEQYF	TGTGCCTCTAAACTAGCGGGAGACTACGAGCAGTACTTC
TRBJ1-5	TRBV5-5	few	NA	CASSLVPDWNQPQHF	TGTGCCAGCAGCTTGGTCCCTGACTGGAATCAGCCCCAGCATTTT
TRBJ2-5	TRBV9	few	NA	CASSVPGPRGETQYF	TGTGCCAGCAGCGTTCCGGGACCCAGGGGGGAAACCCAGTACTTC